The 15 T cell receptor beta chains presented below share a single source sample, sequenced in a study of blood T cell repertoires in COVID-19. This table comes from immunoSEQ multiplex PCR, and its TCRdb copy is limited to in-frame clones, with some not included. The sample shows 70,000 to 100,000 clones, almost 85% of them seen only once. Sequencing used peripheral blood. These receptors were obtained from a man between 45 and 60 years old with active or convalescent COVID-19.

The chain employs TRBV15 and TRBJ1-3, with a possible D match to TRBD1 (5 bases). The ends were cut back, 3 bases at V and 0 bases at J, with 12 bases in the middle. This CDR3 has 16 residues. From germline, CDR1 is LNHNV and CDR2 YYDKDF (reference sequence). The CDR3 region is CATSRTAGFSGNTIYF. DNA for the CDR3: TGTGCCACCAGCAGGACTGCAGGGTTCTCTGGAAACACCATATATTTT.

The CDR3 loop reads CASSPGQIYGYTF. CDR3 nucleotides: TGTGCCAGCTCACCGGGACAGATTTATGGCTACACCTTC. V usage is TRBV18 and J usage is TRBJ1-2, with 7 bases identical to TRBD1. Germline assignment: CDR1 KGHSH and CDR2 LQKENI. With 3 bases clipped from V and 5 bases from J, the junction kept 3 bases outside the gene matches. CDR3 length: 13 amino acids. The complete variable domain, with remaining parts taken from reference TRBV18 and TRBJ1-2, reads NAGVMQNPRHLVRRRGQEARLRCSPMKGHSHVYWYRQLPEEGLKFMVYLQKENIIDESGMPKERFSAEFPKEGPSILRIQQVVRGDSAAYFCASSPGQIYGYTFGSGTRLTVV.

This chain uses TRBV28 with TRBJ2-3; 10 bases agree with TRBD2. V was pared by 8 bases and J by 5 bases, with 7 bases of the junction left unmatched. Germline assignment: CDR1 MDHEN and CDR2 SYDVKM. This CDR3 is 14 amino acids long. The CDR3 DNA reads TGTGCCAGCGCTAGCGGGGGTTATGGAGATACGCAGTATTTT. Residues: CASASGGYGDTQYF.

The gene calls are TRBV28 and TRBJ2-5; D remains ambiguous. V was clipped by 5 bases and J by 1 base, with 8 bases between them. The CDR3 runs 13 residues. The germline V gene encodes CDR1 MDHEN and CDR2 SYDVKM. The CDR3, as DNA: TGTGCCAGCAGTCCCCCTTCCCAAGAGACCCAGTACTTC. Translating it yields CASSPPSQETQYF.

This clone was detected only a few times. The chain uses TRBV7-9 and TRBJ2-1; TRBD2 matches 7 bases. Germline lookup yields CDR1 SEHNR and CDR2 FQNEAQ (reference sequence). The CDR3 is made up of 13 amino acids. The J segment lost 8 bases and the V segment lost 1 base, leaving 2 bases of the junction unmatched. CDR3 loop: CASSLDAGDEQFF. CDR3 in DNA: TGTGCCAGCAGCTTAGATGCGGGAGATGAGCAGTTCTTC.

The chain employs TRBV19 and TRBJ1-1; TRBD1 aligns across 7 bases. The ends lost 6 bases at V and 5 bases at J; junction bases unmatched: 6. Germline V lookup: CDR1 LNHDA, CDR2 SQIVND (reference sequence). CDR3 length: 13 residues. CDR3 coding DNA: TGTGCCAGTAGAGTGACAGGGAGGACTGAAGCTTTCTTT. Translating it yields CASRVTGRTEAFF.

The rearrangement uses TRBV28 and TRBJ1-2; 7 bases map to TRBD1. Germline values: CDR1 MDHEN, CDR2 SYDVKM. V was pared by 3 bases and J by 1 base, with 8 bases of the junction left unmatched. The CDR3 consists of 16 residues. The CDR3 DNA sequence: TGTGCCAGCAGTTTTGGCGGACAGGCCCTTAACTATGGCTACACCTTC. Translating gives CASSFGGQALNYGYTF.

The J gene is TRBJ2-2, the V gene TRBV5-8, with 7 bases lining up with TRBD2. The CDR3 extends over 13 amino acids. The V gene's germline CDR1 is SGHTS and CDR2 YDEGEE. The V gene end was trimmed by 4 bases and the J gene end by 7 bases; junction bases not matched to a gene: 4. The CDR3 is CASSGGTNGELFF. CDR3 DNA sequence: TGTGCCAGCAGCGGAGGGACTAACGGGGAGCTGTTTTTT. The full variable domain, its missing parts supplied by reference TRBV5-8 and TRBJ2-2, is EAGVTQSPTHLIKTRGQQATLRCSPISGHTSVYWYQQALGLGLQFLLWYDEGEERNRGNFPPRFSGRQFPNYSSELNVNALELEDSALYLCASSGGTNGELFFGEGSRLTVL.

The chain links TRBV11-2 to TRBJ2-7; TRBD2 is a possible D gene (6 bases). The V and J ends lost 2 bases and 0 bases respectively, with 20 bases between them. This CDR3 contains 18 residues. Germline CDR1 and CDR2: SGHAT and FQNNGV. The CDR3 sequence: CASSLLGLGAGISYEQYF. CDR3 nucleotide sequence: TGTGCCAGCAGCTTACTTGGTTTGGGAGCGGGTATCTCCTACGAGCAGTACTTC.

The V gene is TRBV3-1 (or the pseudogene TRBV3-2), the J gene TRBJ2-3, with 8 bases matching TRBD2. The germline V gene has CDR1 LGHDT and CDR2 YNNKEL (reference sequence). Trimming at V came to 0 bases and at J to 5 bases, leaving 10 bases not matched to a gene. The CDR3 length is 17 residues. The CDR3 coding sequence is TGTGCCAGCAGCCAAGACCGGACTAGCCGGGGTGGAGATACGCAGTATTTT. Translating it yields CASSQDRTSRGGDTQYF.

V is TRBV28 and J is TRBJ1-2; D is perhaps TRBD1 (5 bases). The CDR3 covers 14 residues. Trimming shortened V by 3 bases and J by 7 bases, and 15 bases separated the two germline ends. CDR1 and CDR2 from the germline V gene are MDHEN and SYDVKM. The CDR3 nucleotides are TGTGCCAGCAGTTTTCAGGGAGGTTTTATTGGCTACACCTTC. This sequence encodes CASSFQGGFIGYTF.

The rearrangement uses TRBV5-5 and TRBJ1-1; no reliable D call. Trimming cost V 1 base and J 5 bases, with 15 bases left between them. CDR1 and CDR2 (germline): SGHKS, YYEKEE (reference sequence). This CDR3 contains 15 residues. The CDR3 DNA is TGTGCCAGCAGCTTGAGGACTTACACGGGGACTGAAGCTTTCTTT. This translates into CASSLRTYTGTEAFF.

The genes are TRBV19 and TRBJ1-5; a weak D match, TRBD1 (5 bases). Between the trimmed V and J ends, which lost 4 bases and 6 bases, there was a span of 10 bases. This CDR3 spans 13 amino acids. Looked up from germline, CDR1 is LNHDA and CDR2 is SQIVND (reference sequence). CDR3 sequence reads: CASSTGGVQPQHF. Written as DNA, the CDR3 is TGTGCCAGTAGTACTGGGGGGGTTCAGCCCCAGCATTTT.

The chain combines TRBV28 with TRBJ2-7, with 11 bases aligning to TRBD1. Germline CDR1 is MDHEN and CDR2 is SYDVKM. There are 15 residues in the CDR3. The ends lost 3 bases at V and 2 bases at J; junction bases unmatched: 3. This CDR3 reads CASSLPGQGAYEQYF. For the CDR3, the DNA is TGTGCCAGCAGTTTGCCGGGACAGGGGGCCTACGAGCAGTACTTC.

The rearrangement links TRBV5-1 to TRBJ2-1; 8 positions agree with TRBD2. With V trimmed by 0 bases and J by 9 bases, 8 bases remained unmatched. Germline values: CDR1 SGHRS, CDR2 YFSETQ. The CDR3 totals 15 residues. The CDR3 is CASSLDGGAVREQFF. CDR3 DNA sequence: TGCGCCAGCAGCTTGGACGGGGGGGCAGTCCGTGAGCAGTTCTTC.